The clone carrying this TCR beta chain appeared once. Its antigen is as yet unknown. The data are from a study of T cell responses to AZD1222 COVID-19 vaccine. Whole-study results and caveats: No repertoire was sampled before or during the peak T cell response, only after it. With dominance at 160-218 and 743-854, vaccine-associated CD4 TCRs spanned spike.

The data were produced by immunoSEQ multiplex PCR, yet TCRdb's version contains in-frame clones alone and is incomplete. The data show about 110,000 clones, with 87% seen just once and approximately 4.3% held by the top ten. Material: peripheral blood, obtained on day 0 of AZD1222 vaccination. This receptor was taken from an adult in good health.

The CDR3 DNA is TGTGCCTGGAAACCGGGACTCCGGGGTGAAAAACTGTTTTTT. This sequence encodes CAWKPGLRGEKLFF. V usage is TRBV30 and J usage is TRBJ1-4; the D gene is possibly TRBD1 (5 bases). This CDR3 is 14 amino acids long. V lost 4 bases, J lost 7 bases, and 16 bases lay in between. Germline V lookup: CDR1 GTSNPN, CDR2 SVGIG (reference sequence).